The next 23 T cell receptor beta chains were all read from a single sample in a study of CD8+CD57+ T cells in acquired aplastic anemia. It was genomic DNA that served as the template for profiling TCR beta VDJ and CDR3. TCRdb fed the reads into MiXCR, producing one record per CDR3 protein. The table lists about 130,000 distinct CDR3 sequences, around 46% of them singletons. Sequenced: sorted CD4+, CD8+, or CD8+CD57+ T cells (not recorded which) from PBMCs. These receptor sequences come from a human donor in good health, serving as a control.

Ten or more counts support this clonotype. This sequence joins TRBV18 and TRBJ2-7; D ambiguous. The CDR3 totals 13 residues. The germline V gene encodes CDR1 KGHSH and CDR2 LQKENI. V lost 2 bases to trimming and J lost 5 bases, with 10 bases between them. This chain's CDR3 is CASSPEVEHEQYF. The CDR3 DNA follows: TGTGCCAGCTCACCAGAGGTGGAGCACGAGCAGTACTTC. Full variable domain (outside the CDR3, taken from reference TRBV18 and TRBJ2-7): NAGVMQNPRHLVRRRGQEARLRCSPMKGHSHVYWYRQLPEEGLKFMVYLQKENIIDESGMPKERFSAEFPKEGPSILRIQQVVRGDSAAYFCASSPEVEHEQYFGPGTRLTVT.

This clonotype was recorded once. The rearrangement uses TRBV15 and TRBJ2-1; TRBD1 matches 7 bases. CDR1 and CDR2 (germline): LNHNV, YYDKDF (reference sequence). The CDR3 has 16 residues. V lost 5 bases, J lost 4 bases, and 11 bases stayed unmatched. The DNA for the CDR3 is TGTGCCACCAGCCTTCAGGGGGTTAACGTGTACAATGAGCAGTTCTTC. Its translation: CATSLQGVNVYNEQFF. The variable domain in full, with the rest retrieved from reference TRBV15 and TRBJ2-1, is DAMVIQNPRYQVTQFGKPVTLSCSQTLNHNVMYWYQQKSSQAPKLLFHYYDKDFNNEADTPDNFQSRRPNTSFCFLDIRSPGLGDTAMYLCATSLQGVNVYNEQFFGPGTRLTVL.

The chain carries TRBV5-1 and TRBJ2-3; 9 nucleotides line up with TRBD2. The germline gives CDR1 SGHRS, CDR2 YFSETQ. This CDR3 region has 16 residues. J was trimmed by 1 base and V by 1 base; bases with no gene match: 4. The CDR3 protein is CASSLPLAGRTDTQYF. The CDR3 coding sequence is TGCGCCAGCAGCTTGCCTCTAGCGGGACGCACAGATACGCAGTATTTT.

V and J are TRBV5-1 and TRBJ1-3, with D maybe TRBD1 (5 bases). The CDR3 is 15 residues long. Germline loops: CDR1 SGHRS, CDR2 YFSETQ. V shed 0 bases and J shed 4 bases, with 11 bases lying between them. CDR3 sequence: CASSLGGESGNTIYF. The CDR3, as DNA: TGCGCCAGCAGCTTGGGAGGGGAATCGGGAAACACCATATATTTT.

The rearrangement uses TRBV19 and TRBJ2-5; possibly TRBD1 for D (6 bases). Deletions cut 6 bases from V and 5 bases from J, with 19 bases between. Germline lookup yields CDR1 LNHDA and CDR2 SQIVND (reference sequence). The CDR3 is made up of 15 amino acids. This chain's CDR3 is CASSPGTLVRETQYF. The CDR3 region has the DNA TGTGCCAGTAGCCCCGGGACACTTGTGAGGGAGACCCAGTACTTC.

This clonotype occurred many times. The genes are TRBV20-1 and TRBJ1-2, with D uncertain. The V end was cut by 1 base, the J end by 4 bases, with 13 bases between. CDR1 DFQATT and CDR2 SNEGSKA come from the germline V gene (reference sequence). This CDR3 spans 14 amino acids. The CDR3 DNA is TGCAGTGCTAGAGCCTCCGGGAACCTCTATGGCTACACCTTC. Translation gives CSARASGNLYGYTF.

This chain uses TRBV6-2 or TRBV6-3 with TRBJ1-6; TRBD1 matches 8 bases. In germline, CDR1 is MNHEY, CDR2 SVGEGT. This CDR3 has 16 amino acids. J lost 7 bases, V lost 8 bases, and 13 bases had no gene match. The DNA for the CDR3 is TGTGCCAGCGGTGACGGGCAGGGGGCTGGCAATTCACCCCTCCACTTT. Encoded protein: CASGDGQGAGNSPLHF.

This CDR3 is CAISESGLPGGYTF. CDR3 DNA: TGTGCCATCAGTGAGTCAGGTCTCCCGGGGGGCTACACCTTC. The J gene is TRBJ1-2, the V gene TRBV10-3, with no clear D. V was clipped by 0 bases and J by 8 bases, with 13 bases between them. The germline V gene encodes CDR1 ENHRY and CDR2 SYGVKD. The CDR3 spans 14 residues.

V and J are TRBV2 and TRBJ1-1; TRBD1 is a possible D gene (6 bases). Between the trimmed V and J ends, which lost 4 bases and 0 bases, there was a span of 21 bases. Germline assignment: CDR1 SNHLY and CDR2 FYNNEI. This CDR3 has 18 amino acids. CDR3 sequence: CASSGGRTTVGMNTEAFF. CDR3 nucleotides: TGTGCCAGCAGTGGGGGGCGGACCACCGTAGGTATGAACACTGAAGCTTTCTTT. Supplemented by reference TRBV2 and TRBJ1-1, the full variable domain reads EPEVTQTPSHQVTQMGQEVILRCVPISNHLYFYWYRQILGQKVEFLVSFYNNEISEKSEIFDDQFSVERPDGSNFTLKIRSTKLEDSAMYFCASSGGRTTVGMNTEAFFGQGTRLTVV.

As regards this clonotype: A junction end diverges from the germline sequence, so it may reflect a read error. The chain uses TRBV7-6 and TRBJ2-7, with D perhaps being TRBD1 or TRBD2 (5 bases each). Per the germline V gene, CDR1 is SGHVS and CDR2 is FNYEAQ. The CDR3 length is 13 residues. The CDR3 sequence: CASSLAPQGTGHF. In DNA form, the CDR3 reads TGTGCCAGCAGTTTGGCCCCCCAAGGTACGGGGCACTTC. Supplemented by reference TRBV7-6 and TRBJ2-7, the full variable domain reads GAGVSQSPRYKVTKRGQDVALRCDPISGHVSLYWYRQALGQGPEFLTYFNYEAQQDKSGLPNDRFSAERPEGSISTLTIQRTEQRDSAMYRCASSLAPQGTGHFGPGTRLTVT.

The chain joins TRBV7-9 to TRBJ1-1; 8 bases are shared with TRBD1. The CDR3 has 15 residues. The trim removed 5 bases at V and 0 bases at J, leaving 5 bases unmatched. The germline gives CDR1 SEHNR, CDR2 FQNEAQ (reference sequence). Here the CDR3 reads CASSAGDRLNTEAFF. The CDR3 nucleotides are TGTGCCAGCAGCGCGGGGGACAGGCTGAACACTGAAGCTTTCTTT.

The V gene is TRBV6-5, the J gene TRBJ1-2; perhaps TRBD1 as D (5 bases). The ends were cut back, 2 bases at V and 8 bases at J, with 9 bases in the middle. Germline V gene lookup returns CDR1 MNHEY and CDR2 SVGAGI. The CDR3 covers 12 residues. The CDR3 loop is CASSYQGYGYTF. The CDR3 DNA is TGTGCCAGCAGTTACCAGGGCTACGGCTACACCTTC.

As concerns this clonotype: A single base separates this from a much larger clone, so it may be a read error. The chain uses TRBV5-6 and TRBJ1-4; D not certain. Germline loops: CDR1 SGHDT, CDR2 YYEEEE. This CDR3 contains 13 residues. This CDR3 is CASSRRSSERLFF. The CDR3 DNA is TGTGCCAGCTCCCGACGATCAAGTGAAAGACTGTTTTTT.

A note on this clonotype: This may arise from a read error, as a much more abundant clone is one base away. The CDR3 DNA is TGTGCCAGCAGCTTAGACGGTCTTGCAGATACGCAGTATTTT. It codes for CASSLDGLADTQYF. The chain carries TRBV7-6 and TRBJ2-3, with unresolved D. The ends were cut back, 1 base at V and 4 bases at J, with 9 bases in the middle. Germline CDR1 SGHVS, CDR2 FNYEAQ. This CDR3 has 14 residues.

In its sample, this clonotype was seen many times. This chain links TRBV12-3 or TRBV12-4 with TRBJ2-7, with D perhaps TRBD2 (7 bases). Trimming left V 5 bases short and J 6 bases short, with 17 bases between. There are 14 residues in the CDR3. DNA for the CDR3: TGTGCCAGCAGTGGGAGGGGGGGGCTGCGCGAGCAGTACTTC. It yields the protein CASSGRGGLREQYF.

J is TRBJ1-1 and V is TRBV29-1; D gene unclear. CDR3 length equals 12 residues. The germline V gene has CDR1 SQVTM and CDR2 ANQGSEA. V dropped 6 bases and J dropped 0 bases, with 8 bases sitting between them. The CDR3 spells CSVKVLNTEAFF. The CDR3 DNA follows: TGCAGCGTGAAGGTCCTGAACACTGAAGCTTTCTTT.

The chain is built from TRBV19 and TRBJ2-7; perhaps TRBD2 as D (6 bases). The CDR3 is 14 amino acids. Germline CDR1 and CDR2: LNHDA and SQIVND (reference sequence). Between the trimmed V and J ends, which lost 4 bases and 0 bases, there was a span of 10 bases. The CDR3 nucleotides are TGTGCCAGTAGTACGGCGGGGAACTCCTACGAGCAGTACTTC. Translation gives CASSTAGNSYEQYF.

The chain employs TRBV6-5 and TRBJ1-1; 7 positions agree with TRBD1. The CDR3 sequence is 17 residues long. Germline V gene sequence: CDR1 MNHEY, CDR2 SVGAGI. V shed 0 bases and J 8 bases; nucleotides not matched to a gene: 15. The CDR3: CASSYSKGTVNGGEAFF. CDR3 bases: TGTGCCAGCAGTTACTCGAAAGGGACAGTTAATGGTGGGGAAGCTTTCTTT.

The rearrangement uses TRBV7-9 and TRBJ1-1; D is unresolved. CDR3 length: 12 amino acids. Trimming cost V 6 bases and J 2 bases, with 7 bases left between them. CDR1 is SEHNR and CDR2 is FQNEAQ in the germline V gene (reference sequence). CDR3: CASSQINTEAFF. DNA of the CDR3: TGTGCCAGCAGTCAGATTAACACTGAAGCTTTCTTT.

V is TRBV16 and J is TRBJ1-3; no clear D gene. This CDR3 spans 15 amino acids. Germline CDR1 reads KGHSY; CDR2 reads FQNENV. V lost 4 bases and J 4 bases, leaving 14 bases between the germline ends. The CDR3 loop reads CASSPNWRRGNTIYF. CDR3 sequence (DNA): TGTGCCAGCAGCCCCAATTGGAGGCGCGGAAACACCATATATTTT. The whole variable domain, remainder taken from reference TRBV16 and TRBJ1-3, is GEEVAQTPKHLVRGEGQKAKLYCAPIKGHSYVFWYQQVLKNEFKFLISFQNENVFDETGMPKERFSAKCLPNSPCSLEIQATKLEDSAVYFCASSPNWRRGNTIYFGEGSWLTVV.

This clonotype has at least ten counts. The V gene is TRBV5-8, the J gene TRBJ2-3, with 9 bases that match TRBD2. V shed 0 bases, J shed 6 bases, and the junction held 5 bases outside the gene matches. Germline-derived CDR1 and CDR2 are SGHTS and YDEGEE. The CDR3 covers 15 residues. CDR3 bases: TGTGCCAGCAGCTTGGCAGCGGGGGGAACGGATACGCAGTATTTT. Amino acids: CASSLAAGGTDTQYF.

This clonotype showed up many times. This chain joins TRBV7-8 and TRBJ1-1, with a possible D match to TRBD1 (5 bases). The CDR3 is 12 residues long. Germline CDR1 SGHVS, CDR2 FQNEAQ. The ends were cut back, 3 bases at V and 6 bases at J, with 8 bases in the middle. DNA of the CDR3: TGTGCCAGCAGCTTGCTGGGACCTGAAGCTTTCTTT. It encodes CASSLLGPEAFF.

J is TRBJ2-7 and V is TRBV25-1, with D perhaps matching TRBD2 (6 bases). Trimming cost V 3 bases and J 3 bases, with 6 bases left between them. Germline CDR1 MGHDK, CDR2 SYGVNS. CDR3 size: 12 residues. DNA for the CDR3: TGTGCCAGCAGTGAGGGGGGCTACGAGCAGTACTTC. Its protein is CASSEGGYEQYF.